This TCR beta chain came from a study of T-cell reconstitution after alpha-beta-depleted transplantation in children. Preparation of the TCRbeta library involved a method that used unique molecular identifiers. One entry per CDR3 protein, called by TCRdb with MiXCR from the PCR reads. This table has about 580,000 distinct CDR3 sequences, 25% to 30% appearing once. The germline V gene encodes CDR1 SQVTM and CDR2 ANQGSEA. This CDR3 region has 13 residues. V shed 4 bases and J 5 bases; nucleotides not matched to a gene: 5. The table lists this clonotype with a few counts. This chain connects TRBV29-1 to TRBJ2-7; TRBD1 agrees at 10 bases. This receptor was obtained from a boy in the first two years of life with Wiskott-Aldrich syndrome, due to receive a stem cell transplant. Here the sequenced sample was PBMCs, taken before TCRalphabeta/CD19-depleted stem cell transplant. The CDR3 bases are TGCAGCGTTGTAGACAGGGGGCGAAACGAGCAGTACTTC. Its protein product is CSVVDRGRNEQYF.